This T cell receptor beta chain was profiled in a study of blood T cell repertoires in COVID-19. This clone appeared a few times. The CDR3 is 14 amino acids. The germline V gene has CDR1 SGHDN and CDR2 FVKESK. With 4 bases removed from V and 4 bases from J, the gap between germline ends came to 11 bases. Using immunoSEQ multiplex PCR, the repertoire was profiled, and TCRdb retains in-frame clones only, with some absent. Of about 210,000 clones in the sample, less than 90% were seen once. The sample comprised peripheral blood. The V gene is TRBV14, the J gene TRBJ1-3; D is perhaps TRBD1 (5 bases). This clonotype originated in a man between 65 and 79 years old with acute or convalescent COVID-19. Here the CDR3 reads CASSRQTAGNTIYF. CDR3 sequence (DNA): TGTGCCAGCAGCCGACAGACGGCGGGAAACACCATATATTTT.